The 20 T cell receptor beta chains reported below all come from one sample, sequenced in a study of T cell responses to AZD1222 COVID-19 vaccine. Assay used: immunoSEQ multiplex PCR; TCRdb lists only in-frame clones, some missing. This table has about 130,000 clones, approximately 90% appearing once. This sample comprised peripheral blood, obtained 28 days after the second AZD1222 dose. These receptors all stem from an adult who received the AZD1222 COVID-19 vaccine.

The rearrangement links TRBV2 to TRBJ2-3; 9 bases line up with TRBD2. This CDR3 is 13 amino acids long. The ends lost 7 bases at V and 4 bases at J; junction bases unmatched: 3. Per germline, CDR1 SNHLY and CDR2 FYNNEI. CDR3 region: CASKLAGADTQYF. The CDR3 coding sequence is TGTGCCAGCAAATTAGCGGGAGCAGATACGCAGTATTTT.

The V and J genes are TRBV5-5 and TRBJ1-2, with D possibly matching TRBD1 (5 bases). CDR3 size: 15 residues. Trimming removed 0 bases at V and 6 bases at J, with 15 bases between. The germline V gene encodes CDR1 SGHKS and CDR2 YYEKEE (reference sequence). The CDR3 region is CASSLGFSRVHGYTF. CDR3 DNA: TGTGCCAGCAGCTTGGGGTTCAGCAGGGTCCATGGCTACACCTTC.

The rearrangement links TRBV29-1 to TRBJ1-2; no clear D. Germline V gives CDR1 SQVTM, CDR2 ANQGSEA. V lost 4 bases and J 6 bases, leaving 15 bases between the germline ends. CDR3 length: 13 amino acids. The CDR3 DNA reads TGCAGCGTTGCCCCCGGAGGGTCGCATGGCTACACCTTC. Its translation is CSVAPGGSHGYTF.

The chain carries TRBV10-3 and TRBJ1-1; the D gene is possibly TRBD1 (5 bases). The CDR3 covers 13 residues. Germline CDR1 and CDR2: ENHRY and SYGVKD. V dropped 7 bases and J dropped 1 base, with 10 bases sitting between them. The CDR3 reads CAIKGEGNTEAFF. DNA of the CDR3: TGTGCCATCAAAGGGGAAGGGAACACTGAAGCTTTCTTT.

The rearrangement uses TRBV20-1 and TRBJ2-1; D is tentatively TRBD1 or TRBD2 (5 bases each). The CDR3 loop spans 10 amino acids. From germline, CDR1 is DFQATT and CDR2 SNEGSKA (reference sequence). V lost 6 bases, J lost 11 bases, and 11 bases lay in between. DNA for the CDR3: TGCAGTGCCACGGGACCAAAGCAGTTCTTC. Its protein is CSATGPKQFF.

The chain uses TRBV29-1 and TRBJ1-1; the D gene is possibly TRBD1 (5 bases). This CDR3 is 15 amino acids long. Trimming shortened V by 6 bases and J by 0 bases, and 17 bases separated the two germline ends. Germline loops: CDR1 SQVTM, CDR2 ANQGSEA. The CDR3, as DNA: TGCAGCGTGAGCGCAGGGTGGGGAATGAACACTGAAGCTTTCTTT. This codes for CSVSAGWGMNTEAFF.

This clone was counted once. CDR3 loop: CASRWGTGGNQPQHF. Here the CDR3 DNA reads TGTGCCAGCAGATGGGGGACAGGGGGCAATCAGCCCCAGCATTTT. The chain has TRBV6-5 and TRBJ1-5; 10 bases map to TRBD1. The CDR3 totals 15 residues. Germline CDR1 MNHEY, CDR2 SVGAGI. V lost 6 bases, J lost 2 bases, and 4 bases stayed unmatched.

J is TRBJ1-3 and V is TRBV5-6; D ambiguous. Germline V CDR1 and CDR2: SGHDT, YYEEEE. CDR3 length: 15 amino acids. V shed 4 bases and J shed 4 bases, with 15 bases lying between them. The CDR3 loop is CASSRLSASGNTIYF. Written as DNA, the CDR3 is TGTGCCAGCAGCCGCCTGTCTGCATCGGGAAACACCATATATTTT.

The chain uses TRBV6-5 and TRBJ1-5, with D perhaps TRBD1 (6 bases). The CDR3 is 12 amino acids. Germline V gene sequence: CDR1 MNHEY, CDR2 SVGAGI. V was clipped by 8 bases and J by 9 bases, with 14 bases between them. This CDR3 reads CASGTRDWPQHF. The CDR3 DNA is TGTGCCAGCGGGACACGGGATTGGCCCCAGCATTTT.

This clone was observed once. The chain couples TRBV6-2 or TRBV6-3 to TRBJ1-1; D possibly corresponds to TRBD1 (5 bases). V shed 7 bases and J shed 1 base, with 13 bases lying between them. CDR3 length: 14 amino acids. The V gene's germline CDR1 is MNHEY and CDR2 SVGEGT. The CDR3 region has the DNA TGTGCCAGCATCCCCTGGGGGGGGAACACTGAAGCTTTCTTT. This sequence encodes CASIPWGGNTEAFF.

The J gene is TRBJ1-2, the V gene TRBV2, with TRBD1 identical over 7 bases. The V gene end was trimmed by 11 bases and the J gene end by 6 bases; junction bases not matched to a gene: 6. This CDR3 comprises 11 residues. The V gene's germline CDR1 is SNHLY and CDR2 FYNNEI. This CDR3 is CAADRENGYTF. CDR3 DNA: TGTGCCGCCGACAGGGAGAATGGCTACACCTTC.

The V and J genes are TRBV9 and TRBJ2-7, with 9 positions matching TRBD1. The germline V gene encodes CDR1 SGDLS and CDR2 YYNGEE. The CDR3 runs 15 residues. J was trimmed by 2 bases and V by 0 bases; bases with no gene match: 3. DNA for the CDR3: TGTGCCAGCAGCGTAGGGGGGACAGGGCCCTACGAGCAGTACTTC. Its translation is CASSVGGTGPYEQYF.

The chain recombines TRBV3-1 (or the pseudogene TRBV3-2) with TRBJ2-1; weak D call: TRBD1 (6 bases). The V gene's germline CDR1 is LGHDT and CDR2 YNNKEL (reference sequence). Trimming removed 4 bases from V and 9 bases from J, with 16 bases in between. The CDR3 runs 14 residues. For the CDR3, the DNA is TGTGCCAGCAGCCGAGGGACATCCAAGGGTGAGCAGTTCTTC. Protein: CASSRGTSKGEQFF.

The chain uses TRBV18 and TRBJ1-6; D is possibly TRBD1 (5 bases). The length of the CDR3 is 14 residues. Trimming removed 0 bases at V and 7 bases at J, with 7 bases between. Germline V lookup: CDR1 KGHSH, CDR2 LQKENI. The CDR3 loop reads CASSPPGGNSPLHF. As DNA, the CDR3 is TGTGCCAGCTCACCACCTGGGGGGAATTCACCCCTCCACTTT.

The table lists this clone with a count of one. The chain uses TRBV7-3 and TRBJ2-6; D unresolved. The CDR3 has 15 residues. Trimming left V 2 bases short and J 0 bases short, with 5 bases between. The germline gives CDR1 SGHTA, CDR2 FQGTGA. The CDR3, as DNA: TGTGCCAGCAGCTTATGGAGCTCTGGGGCCAACGTCCTGACTTTC. Residues: CASSLWSSGANVLTF.

The chain recombines TRBV11-2 with TRBJ2-4, with a possible D match to TRBD2 (5 bases). The CDR3 extends over 15 amino acids. V was clipped by 5 bases and J by 7 bases, with 18 bases between them. CDR1 and CDR2 from the germline V gene are SGHAT and FQNNGV. CDR3 sequence (DNA): TGTGCCAGCAGCCTACTAGGAGAAAGAGAGAACATTCAGTACTTC. Translated, it gives CASSLLGERENIQYF.

This chain uses TRBV5-1 with TRBJ2-2; 12 bases are shared with TRBD1. Germline assignment: CDR1 SGHRS and CDR2 YFSETQ. This CDR3 contains 16 residues. With V trimmed by 6 bases and J by 6 bases, 9 bases remained unmatched. CDR3 bases: TGCGCCAGCATCCCCCCGGGACAGGGGGCCGCCGGGGAGCTGTTTTTT. Translating it yields CASIPPGQGAAGELFF.

This sequence joins TRBV9 and TRBJ1-6; D call uncertain. Between the trimmed V and J ends, which lost 3 bases and 14 bases, there was a span of 15 bases. From germline, CDR1 is SGDLS and CDR2 YYNGEE. CDR3 length equals 13 residues. The CDR3 DNA reads TGTGCCAGCAGCGCTGAGTCAGAACAAGCCCTCCACTTT. Translating gives CASSAESEQALHF.

A single count supports this clone. The chain employs TRBV7-6 and TRBJ2-5; unclear D gene. V was cut by 5 bases and J by 1 base, with 14 bases left in between. Germline-derived CDR1 and CDR2 are SGHVS and FNYEAQ. CDR3 length equals 15 residues. CDR3 nucleotides: TGTGCCAGCAGCCAAAGACGGATCCTCCAAGAGACCCAGTACTTC. Translation gives CASSQRRILQETQYF.

J is TRBJ1-1 and V is TRBV28; 8 nucleotides match TRBD1. The V gene's germline CDR1 is MDHEN and CDR2 SYDVKM. The trim removed 6 bases at V and 0 bases at J, leaving 9 bases unmatched. CDR3 length equals 16 residues. CDR3 residues: CASRPGTGLMNTEAFF. The CDR3 DNA sequence: TGTGCCAGCAGACCCGGGACAGGATTAATGAACACTGAAGCTTTCTTT.